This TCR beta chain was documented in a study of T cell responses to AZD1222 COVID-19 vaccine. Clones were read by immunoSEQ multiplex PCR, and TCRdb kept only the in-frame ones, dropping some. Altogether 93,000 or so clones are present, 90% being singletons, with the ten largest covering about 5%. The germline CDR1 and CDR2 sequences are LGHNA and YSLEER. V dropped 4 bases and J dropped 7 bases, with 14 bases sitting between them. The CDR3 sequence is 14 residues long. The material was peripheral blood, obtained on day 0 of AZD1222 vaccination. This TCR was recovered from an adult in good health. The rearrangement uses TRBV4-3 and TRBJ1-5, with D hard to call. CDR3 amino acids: CASSLAFRLQPQHF. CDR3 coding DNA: TGCGCCAGCAGCCTAGCGTTCCGGTTGCAGCCCCAGCATTTT.